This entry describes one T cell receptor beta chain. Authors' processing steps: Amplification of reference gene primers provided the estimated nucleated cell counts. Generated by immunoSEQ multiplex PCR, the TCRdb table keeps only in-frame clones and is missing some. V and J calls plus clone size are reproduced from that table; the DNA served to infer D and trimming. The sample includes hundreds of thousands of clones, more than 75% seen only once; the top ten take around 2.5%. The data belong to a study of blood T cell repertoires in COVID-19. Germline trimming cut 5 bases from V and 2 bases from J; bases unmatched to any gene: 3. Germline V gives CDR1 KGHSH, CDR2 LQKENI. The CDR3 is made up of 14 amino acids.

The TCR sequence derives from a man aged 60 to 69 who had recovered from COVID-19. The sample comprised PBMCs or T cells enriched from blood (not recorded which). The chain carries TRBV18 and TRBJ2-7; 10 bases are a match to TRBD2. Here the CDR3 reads CASSVAGGPYEQYF. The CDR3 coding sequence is TGTGCCAGCTCAGTAGCGGGAGGTCCCTACGAGCAGTACTTC. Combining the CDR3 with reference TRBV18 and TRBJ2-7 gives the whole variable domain NAGVMQNPRHLVRRRGQEARLRCSPMKGHSHVYWYRQLPEEGLKFMVYLQKENIIDESGMPKERFSAEFPKEGPSILRIQQVVRGDSAAYFCASSVAGGPYEQYFGPGTRLTVT.